This T cell receptor (beta chain) stems from a study of identifying expanded T cells in peripheral blood. Measured with immunoSEQ multiplex PCR; TCRdb has only the in-frame clones, and not every one. The table shows approximately 120,000 clones, with about 88% occurring only once. Healthy donors had no documented immune events, such as infections, while sampled. CDR1 LNHDA and CDR2 SQIVND come from the germline V gene (reference sequence). V lost 4 bases and J lost 5; bases outside the gene matches: 8. This CDR3 region has 16 residues. Whole-study findings and limits: Across healthy donors, higher total template counts meant significantly greater roughly 2-week count variance.

This clone was recorded once. Its antigen is not identified. The source is a person between 18 and 75 years old in good health. The sample consisted of blood. This chain joins TRBV19 and TRBJ2-2; 9 bases are shared with TRBD1. The CDR3 here is CASSRVTGGNTGELFF. The CDR3 bases are TGTGCCAGTAGTAGGGTCACAGGGGGCAATACCGGGGAGCTGTTTTTT.